In this sample, the clone carrying this T cell receptor (beta chain) turned up a few times. What it recognizes is unknown. The entry originates in a study of blood T cells in healthy people across ages. The study's findings and limits: Researchers report that TCR beta diversity correlated strongly with naive T cell percentage. While age rose, TCR beta diversity per million T cells dropped in a roughly linear way.

The germline V gene has CDR1 SGHRS and CDR2 YFSETQ. V was shortened by 3 bases and J by 0 bases, with 9 bases between the two germline ends. CDR3 length equals 15 residues. Alongside a J-beta primer mix, a sample-barcoded 5' primer served in a second PCR lasting about 6 to 11 cycles. Sequencing of every sample gave 3 million or more CDR3-containing paired-end reads. TCRdb passed the 5' RACE reads through MiXCR, listing each CDR3 protein once. Of 550,000 to 800,000 distinct CDR3 sequences in the sample, roughly 21% were seen once. The genes are TRBV5-1 and TRBJ1-4, with D perhaps matching TRBD1 (6 bases). The specimen sequenced was blood. The clonotype originates from a man aged 70-80 years in good health. The CDR3: CASSSAGATNEKLFF. CDR3 coding DNA: TGCGCCAGCAGCTCGGCAGGGGCAACTAATGAAAAACTGTTTTTT.